The source of this TCR beta chain is a study of blood T cells in healthy people across ages. Each of the donors had approximately 10 milliliters of peripheral blood drawn into EDTA-treated Vacutainer tubes. CDR1 is DFQATT, CDR2 SNEGSKA, per germline (reference sequence). The CDR3 runs 12 residues. The ends were cut back, 6 bases at V and 3 bases at J, with 12 bases in the middle. As regards this clonotype: Its antigen remains unknown.

PCR was performed a second time for about 6 to 11 cycles using a sample-barcoded 5' primer and a J-beta primer mix. TCRdb re-called the 5' RACE reads through MiXCR, storing one row per CDR3 protein. The sample lists some 690,000 distinct CDR3 sequences, over 20% occurring once. Broader study findings: The CMV status of each donor remained undetermined, and this could have confounded shifts in expanded clonotypes.

The genes are TRBV20-1 and TRBJ2-7; D unclear. Sequencing used blood. The clonotype originates from a man between 65 and 79 years old in good health. The CDR3 region is CSATTDGYEQYF. The CDR3 coding sequence is TGCAGTGCCACTACAGACGGCTACGAGCAGTACTTC.